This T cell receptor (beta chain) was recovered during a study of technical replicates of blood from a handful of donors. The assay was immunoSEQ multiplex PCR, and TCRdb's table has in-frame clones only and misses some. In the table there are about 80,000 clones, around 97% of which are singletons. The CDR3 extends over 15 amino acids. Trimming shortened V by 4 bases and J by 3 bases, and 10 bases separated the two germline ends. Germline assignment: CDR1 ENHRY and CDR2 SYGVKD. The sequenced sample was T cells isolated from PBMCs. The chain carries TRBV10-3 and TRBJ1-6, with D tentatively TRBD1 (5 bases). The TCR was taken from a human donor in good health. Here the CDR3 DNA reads TGTGCCATCAGTGGAGGGGAGGACTATAATTCACCCCTCCACTTT. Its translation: CAISGGEDYNSPLHF.